This entry lists 22 T cell receptor beta chains sequenced from one sample in a study of ipilimumab plus nivolumab after autologous stem cell transplantation. Generated by immunoSEQ multiplex PCR, the TCRdb table keeps only in-frame clones and is missing some. This table has 15,000 to 20,000 clones, over 70% appearing once. Specimen: PBMCs, collected in a trial of ipilimumab plus nivolumab as post-transplant consolidation. These receptors were taken from a male donor with diffuse large B-cell lymphoma.

The chain uses TRBV28 and TRBJ1-6, with D possibly TRBD1 on 6 matching bases. The CDR3 has 15 amino acids. V dropped 6 bases and J dropped 10 bases, with 19 bases sitting between them. CDR1 is MDHEN, CDR2 SYDVKM, per germline. In nucleotides, the CDR3 is TGTGCCAGCAGCCCCGGGCCATCGGGGGGCTCACCCCTCCACTTT. Its protein is CASSPGPSGGSPLHF.

V is TRBV28 and J is TRBJ1-1, with 7 bases aligning to TRBD1. This CDR3 is built from 14 residues. Germline-derived CDR1 and CDR2 are MDHEN and SYDVKM. V shed 7 bases and J 1 base; nucleotides not matched to a gene: 6. CDR3 sequence: CASTTDRENTEAFF. CDR3 in DNA: TGTGCCAGCACTACCGACAGGGAGAACACTGAAGCTTTCTTT.

The chain links TRBV19 to TRBJ2-7, with 13 positions matching TRBD2. This CDR3 comprises 16 residues. J was trimmed by 2 bases and V by 7 bases; bases with no gene match: 8. CDR1 is LNHDA and CDR2 is SQIVND in the germline V gene (reference sequence). The CDR3 sequence: CASTHRTSGGAYEQYF. Written as DNA, the CDR3 is TGTGCCAGTACCCATAGGACTAGCGGGGGAGCCTACGAGCAGTACTTC.

The chain uses TRBV2 and TRBJ2-2; TRBD1 might be the D (5 bases). This CDR3 is 15 amino acids long. The germline V and J ends were trimmed by 2 bases and 1 base, with 8 bases remaining between them. The V gene's germline CDR1 is SNHLY and CDR2 FYNNEI. CDR3 sequence: CASSEQGLNTGELFF. The DNA of the CDR3 is TGTGCCAGCAGTGAACAGGGATTGAACACCGGGGAGCTGTTTTTT.

The chain recombines TRBV6-5 with TRBJ1-4; no firm D call. From germline, CDR1 is MNHEY and CDR2 SVGAGI. V shed 2 bases and J shed 4 bases, with 11 bases lying between them. There are 15 residues in the CDR3. In DNA, the CDR3 is TGTGCCAGCAGTTACGCCCTAACGGATAATGAAAAACTGTTTTTT. It specifies CASSYALTDNEKLFF.

The CDR3 region is CASSLTGLTGELFF. CDR3 bases: TGTGCCAGCAGCTTAACAGGGCTGACCGGGGAGCTGTTTTTT. The V and J genes are TRBV11-3 and TRBJ2-2, with D possibly matching TRBD1 (6 bases). CDR1 and CDR2 from the germline V gene are SGHNT and YENEEA. V shed 2 bases and J shed 5 bases, with 9 bases lying between them. This CDR3 is built from 14 residues.

The genes are TRBV6-5 and TRBJ1-2; possible D gene TRBD1, 5 bases. Germline V gene sequence: CDR1 MNHEY, CDR2 SVGAGI. Between the trimmed V and J ends, which lost 6 bases and 5 bases, there was a span of 13 bases. This CDR3 region has 13 residues. This CDR3 reads CASRIPGPYGYTF. Written as DNA, the CDR3 is TGTGCCAGCAGAATTCCGGGACCGTATGGCTACACCTTC.

This clone was seen a single time. The chain links TRBV27 to TRBJ1-6; the D gene is possibly TRBD1 (6 bases). CDR3 length: 18 amino acids. Germline V CDR1 and CDR2: MNHEY, SMNVEV (reference sequence). Trimming left V 5 bases short and J 1 base short, with 18 bases between. CDR3 bases: TGTGCCAGCAGTAGCTCTACAGGGTTGTGGTCCTATAATTCACCCCTCCACTTT. It specifies CASSSSTGLWSYNSPLHF.

This clone turned up a few times. The J gene is TRBJ1-4, the V gene TRBV18; D is undetermined. Germline CDR1 KGHSH, CDR2 LQKENI. The germline V and J ends were trimmed by 8 bases and 7 bases, with 14 bases remaining between them. The CDR3 consists of 13 residues. This CDR3 is CASPQNGSEKLFF. CDR3 in DNA: TGTGCCAGCCCTCAAAATGGGAGTGAAAAACTGTTTTTT.

The genes are TRBV13 and TRBJ1-1; a possible D gene is TRBD1 (5 bases). Trimming shortened V by 5 bases and J by 3 bases, and 19 bases separated the two germline ends. Germline assignment: CDR1 PRHDT and CDR2 FYEKMQ (reference sequence). CDR3 length: 16 amino acids. This CDR3 is CASSALGEGRDTEAFF. CDR3 coding DNA: TGTGCCAGCAGCGCTTTGGGGGAGGGTCGGGACACTGAAGCTTTCTTT.

In this sample, this clone turned up once. The genes are TRBV28 and TRBJ1-1; possibly TRBD1 for D (6 bases). Looked up from germline, CDR1 is MDHEN and CDR2 is SYDVKM. The V end was cut by 3 bases, the J end by 11 bases, with 13 bases between. The CDR3 is 12 residues long. The CDR3 DNA reads TGTGCCAGCAGTTTTGGGGGCATTTTGGCTTTCTTT. The encoded protein is CASSFGGILAFF.

The chain recombines TRBV19 with TRBJ1-5, with no clear D. CDR3 size: 13 residues. The germline V gene encodes CDR1 LNHDA and CDR2 SQIVND (reference sequence). Trimming stripped 2 bases from V and 5 bases from J, with 7 bases between. CDR3 residues: CASSIPGYQPQHF. In DNA form, the CDR3 reads TGTGCCAGTAGTATACCTGGTTATCAGCCCCAGCATTTT.

V is TRBV28 and J is TRBJ2-1, with 10 bases that match TRBD1. V trimming: 6 bases; J trimming: 3 bases; junction bases outside the gene matches: 14. The CDR3 spans 18 residues. Germline V gene data show CDR1 as MDHEN and CDR2 as SYDVKM. CDR3 bases: TGTGCCAGCAGGCAGGGTTTTGGAGGACAGGGGGGCTACAATGAGCAGTTCTTC. The encoded protein is CASRQGFGGQGGYNEQFF.

The CDR3 DNA sequence: TGCAGCGTTGATATCGGAAACACCATATATTTT. This codes for CSVDIGNTIYF. V is TRBV29-1 and J is TRBJ1-3; D is unclear. Trimming removed 3 bases at V and 4 bases at J, with 4 bases between. This CDR3 region has 11 residues. In germline, CDR1 is SQVTM, CDR2 ANQGSEA.

This rearrangement joins TRBV18 to TRBJ1-3; D might be TRBD1 (5 bases). Germline loops: CDR1 KGHSH, CDR2 LQKENI. V dropped 4 bases and J dropped 0 bases, with 10 bases sitting between them. The CDR3 totals 15 residues. DNA for the CDR3: TGTGCCAGCTCACAGGGACGGATCTCTGGAAACACCATATATTTT. The encoded protein is CASSQGRISGNTIYF.

The CDR3 nucleotides are TGTGCCAGCAGCTCGGGACAAAGCACAGATACGCAGTATTTT. Translation gives CASSSGQSTDTQYF. The chain employs TRBV7-3 and TRBJ2-3; weak D call: TRBD1 (6 bases). V shed 4 bases and J shed 0 bases, with 8 bases lying between them. CDR1 SGHTA and CDR2 FQGTGA come from the germline V gene. This CDR3 has 14 residues. The full variable domain, completed using reference TRBV7-3 and TRBJ2-3, is GAGVSQTPSNKVTEKGKYVELRCDPISGHTALYWYRQSLGQGPEFLIYFQGTGAADDSGLPNDRFFAVRPEGSVSTLKIQRTERGDSAVYLCASSSGQSTDTQYFGPGTRLTVL.

This clone was observed a single time. The genes are TRBV6-4 and TRBJ2-5, with 12 bases fitting TRBD1. With V trimmed by 2 bases and J by 5 bases, 12 bases remained unmatched. The CDR3 totals 18 residues. The germline CDR1 and CDR2 sequences are MRHNA and SNTAGT. The chain's CDR3 is CASSDPPGQGAVLETQYF. As DNA, the CDR3 is TGTGCCAGCAGTGACCCTCCGGGACAGGGGGCTGTTTTGGAGACCCAGTACTTC.

The J gene is TRBJ1-4, the V gene TRBV9, with D maybe TRBD1 (6 bases). CDR3 size: 16 residues. Germline V gene lookup returns CDR1 SGDLS and CDR2 YYNGEE. V was clipped by 0 bases and J by 3 bases, with 12 bases between them. The CDR3 protein is CASSVGGGAANEKLFF. As DNA, the CDR3 is TGTGCCAGCAGCGTAGGAGGGGGGGCAGCTAATGAAAAACTGTTTTTT.

This clone was observed a few times. The chain combines TRBV2 with TRBJ2-7; 7 bases line up with TRBD1. Trimming took 0 bases from V and 0 from J; bases not matched to a gene: 2. The CDR3 loop spans 15 amino acids. Germline CDR1 is SNHLY and CDR2 is FYNNEI. The chain's CDR3 is CASSEAQGSSYEQYF. DNA of the CDR3: TGTGCCAGCAGTGAAGCACAGGGGAGCTCCTACGAGCAGTACTTC.

This chain uses TRBV13 with TRBJ2-7; 9 nucleotides agree with TRBD1. Germline-derived CDR1 and CDR2 are PRHDT and FYEKMQ (reference sequence). Losses at the gene ends were 5 bases for V and 6 bases for J; bases not matched to a gene: 5. This CDR3 is built from 13 residues. The CDR3 region is CASSPGTGSEQYF. The DNA for the CDR3 is TGTGCCAGCAGCCCAGGGACAGGGAGCGAGCAGTACTTC.

This clone ranks as medium-sized. This chain uses TRBV9 with TRBJ1-5, with D perhaps TRBD1 (6 bases). The CDR3 extends over 15 amino acids. V was clipped by 2 bases and J by 5 bases, with 14 bases between them. Germline-derived CDR1 and CDR2 are SGDLS and YYNGEE. DNA for the CDR3: TGTGCCAGCAGCGTGGCCGGGACACTCCATCAGCCCCAGCATTTT. This sequence encodes CASSVAGTLHQPQHF.

The V call is TRBV2, the J call TRBJ1-6; TRBD1 is a possible D gene (5 bases). The CDR3 contains 13 residues. Germline V gene lookup returns CDR1 SNHLY and CDR2 FYNNEI. Trimming removed 7 bases from V and 7 bases from J, with 11 bases in between. The CDR3 bases are TGTGCCAGCATTCCGAAGGGGAATTCACCCCTCCACTTT. Encoded protein: CASIPKGNSPLHF.